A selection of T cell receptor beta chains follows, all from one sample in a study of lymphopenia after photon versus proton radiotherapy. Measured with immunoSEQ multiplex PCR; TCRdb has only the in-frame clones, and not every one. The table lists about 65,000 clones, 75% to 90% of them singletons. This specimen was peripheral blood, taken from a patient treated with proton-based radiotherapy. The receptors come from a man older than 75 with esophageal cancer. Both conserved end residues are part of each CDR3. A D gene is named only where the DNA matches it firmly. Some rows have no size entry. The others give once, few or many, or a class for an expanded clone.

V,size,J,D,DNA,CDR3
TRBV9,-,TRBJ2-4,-,TGTGCCAGCAGCGCGCCTTCTGGGGACATTCAGTACTTC,CASSAPSGDIQYF
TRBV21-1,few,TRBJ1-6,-,TGTGCCAGCAGCAGGCGACAGAGAGGGTCACCCCTCCACTTT,CASSRRQRGSPLHF
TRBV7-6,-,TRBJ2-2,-,TGTGCCAGCAGCTTAGCGGTCCGGAACACCGGGGAGCTGTTTTTT,CASSLAVRNTGELFF
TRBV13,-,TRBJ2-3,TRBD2,TGTGCCAGCAGCCTCGAGCGGGGACCGATGGATACGCAGTATTTT,CASSLERGPMDTQYF
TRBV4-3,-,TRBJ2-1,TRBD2,TGCGCCAGCAGCCAGGCACTAGCGGCCTCCTACAATGAGCAGTTCTTC,CASSQALAASYNEQFF
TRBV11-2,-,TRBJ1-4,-,TGTGCCAGCAGCTTCAGTGAAAAACTGTTTTTT,CASSFSEKLFF
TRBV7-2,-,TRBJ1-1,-,TGTGCCAGCAGCCCCACAGGCGGGGGAGCTTTCTTT,CASSPTGGGAFF
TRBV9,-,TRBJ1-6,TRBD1,TGTGCCAGCAGGAGAAGTGACAGGGTTTATAATTCACCCCTCCACTTT,CASRRSDRVYNSPLHF
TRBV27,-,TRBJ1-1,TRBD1,TGTGCCAGCAGTTCCGACAGGGGGCACGACACTGAAGCTTTCTTT,CASSSDRGHDTEAFF
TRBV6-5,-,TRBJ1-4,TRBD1,TGTGCCAGCAGCCCGGACAGGGCGAATGAAAAACTGTTTTTT,CASSPDRANEKLFF
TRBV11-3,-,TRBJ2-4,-,TGTGCCAGCAGCTTGGGGGAGGCGGACATTCAGTACTTC,CASSLGEADIQYF
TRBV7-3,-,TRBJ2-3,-,TGTGCCAGCAGCTTGATCCGAGACCTCACAGATACGCAGTATTTT,CASSLIRDLTDTQYF
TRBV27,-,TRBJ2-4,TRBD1,TGTGCCAGCAGGGGAGTAGGGGGCGTAGAATACATTCAGTACTTC,CASRGVGGVEYIQYF
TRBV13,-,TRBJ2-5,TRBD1,TGTGCCAGCAGCTCCAGGACAGGGGGGCAAGAGACCCAGTACTTC,CASSSRTGGQETQYF
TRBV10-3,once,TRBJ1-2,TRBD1,TGTGCCATCAGTGACGGACAGGGCCATGGCTACACCTTC,CAISDGQGHGYTF
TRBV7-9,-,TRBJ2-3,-,TGTGCCAGCAGCTCCGCCGGCGGGGTGGCGGGGGATACGCAGTATTTT,CASSSAGGVAGDTQYF
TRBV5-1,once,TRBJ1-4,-,TGCGCCAGCAGCTTGGGATTAGGGTTTGGAGGAGAAAGTACTGAAAAACTGTTTTTT,CASSLGLGFGGESTEKLFF
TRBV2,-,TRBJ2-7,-,TGTGCCAGTACTGGGGGGCTGGCCTACGAGCAGTACTTC,CASTGGLAYEQYF
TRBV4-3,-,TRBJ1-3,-,TGCGCCAGCAGCCAAGGGCAGGGAAACACCATATATTTT,CASSQGQGNTIYF
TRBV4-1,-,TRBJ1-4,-,TGCGCCAGCAGCCCCGCAGACAGAGAGGCAAAAAAACTGTTTTTT,CASSPADREAKKLFF
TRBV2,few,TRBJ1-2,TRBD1,TGTGCCAGCAGTTGGACAGGGGCTAATGGCTACACCTTC,CASSWTGANGYTF
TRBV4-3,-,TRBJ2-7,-,TGCGCCAGCAGCCAAGATTTCACGGCAGCATACGAGCAGTACTTC,CASSQDFTAAYEQYF
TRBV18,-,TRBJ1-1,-,TGTGCCAGCTCACTTTCCCGACAGGACTTCATGAACACTGAAGCTTTCTTT,CASSLSRQDFMNTEAFF
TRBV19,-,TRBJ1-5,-,TGTGCCAGTAGTATCTGGGACAGCAATCAGCCCCAGCATTTT,CASSIWDSNQPQHF
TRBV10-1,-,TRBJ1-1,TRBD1,TGCGCCAGCGCCCTGACCCGGGACAGTCGAAAAGCTTTCTTT,CASALTRDSRKAFF
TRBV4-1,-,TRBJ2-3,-,TGCGCCAGCAGCGGGAGTGCAGATACGCAGTATTTT,CASSGSADTQYF
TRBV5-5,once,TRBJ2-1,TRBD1,TGTGCCAGCAGCTGGGACAGGGGGGGCAATGAGCAGTTCTTC,CASSWDRGGNEQFF
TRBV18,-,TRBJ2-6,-,TGTGCCAGCTCACCATATACCCAGGGTTCCGTCGGGGCCAACGTCCTGACTTTC,CASSPYTQGSVGANVLTF
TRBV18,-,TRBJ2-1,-,TGTGCCAGCTCACCGACACTTTATGATGAGCAGTTCTTC,CASSPTLYDEQFF
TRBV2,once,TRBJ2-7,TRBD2,TGTGCCAGCGGCGGGAGGGGAGCCTACGAGCAGTACTTC,CASGGRGAYEQYF